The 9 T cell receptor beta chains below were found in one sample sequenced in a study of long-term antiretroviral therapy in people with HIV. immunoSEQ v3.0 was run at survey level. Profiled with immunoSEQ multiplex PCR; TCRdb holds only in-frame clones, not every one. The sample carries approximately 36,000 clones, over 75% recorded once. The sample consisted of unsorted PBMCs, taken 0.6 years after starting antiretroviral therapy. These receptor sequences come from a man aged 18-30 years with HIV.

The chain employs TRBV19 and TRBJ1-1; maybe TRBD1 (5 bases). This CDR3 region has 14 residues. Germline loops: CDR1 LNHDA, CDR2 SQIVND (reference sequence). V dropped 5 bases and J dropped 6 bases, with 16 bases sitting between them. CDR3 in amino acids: CASSQWSGGAEAFF. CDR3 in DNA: TGTGCCAGTAGTCAATGGTCGGGAGGGGCTGAAGCTTTCTTT.

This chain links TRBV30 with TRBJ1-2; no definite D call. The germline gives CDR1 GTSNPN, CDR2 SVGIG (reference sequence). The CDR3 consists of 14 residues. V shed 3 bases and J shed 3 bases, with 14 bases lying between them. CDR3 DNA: TGTGCCTGGAGCGTAGGGTTGTCGGACTATGGCTACACCTTC. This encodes CAWSVGLSDYGYTF.

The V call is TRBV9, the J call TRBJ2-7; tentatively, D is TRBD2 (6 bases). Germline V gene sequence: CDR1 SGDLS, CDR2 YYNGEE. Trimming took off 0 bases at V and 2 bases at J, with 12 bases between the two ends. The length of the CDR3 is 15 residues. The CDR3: CASSVAGRGPYEQYF. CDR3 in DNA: TGTGCCAGCAGCGTAGCAGGGCGGGGACCCTACGAGCAGTACTTC. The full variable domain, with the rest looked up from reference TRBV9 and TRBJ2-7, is DSGVTQTPKHLITATGQRVTLRCSPRSGDLSVYWYQQSLDQGLQFLIQYYNGEERAKGNILERFSAQQFPDLHSELNLSSLELGDSALYFCASSVAGRGPYEQYFGPGTRLTVT.

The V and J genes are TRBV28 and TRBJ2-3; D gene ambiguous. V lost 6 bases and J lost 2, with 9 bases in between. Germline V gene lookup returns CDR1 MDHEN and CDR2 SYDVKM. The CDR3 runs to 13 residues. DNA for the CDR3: TGTGCCAGCAGGGAGTGGTTCACAGATACGCAGTATTTT. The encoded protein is CASREWFTDTQYF.

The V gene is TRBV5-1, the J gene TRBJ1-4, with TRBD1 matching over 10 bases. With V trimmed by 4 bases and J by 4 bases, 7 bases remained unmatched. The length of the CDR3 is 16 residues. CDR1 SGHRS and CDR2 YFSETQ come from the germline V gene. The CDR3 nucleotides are TGCGCCAGCAGCCAAGTAGGACAGGGGGGTAATGAAAAACTGTTTTTT. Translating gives CASSQVGQGGNEKLFF.

CDR3 sequence: CASSPDIPYYEQYF. The CDR3, as DNA: TGCGCCAGCAGTCCGGACATCCCCTACTACGAGCAGTACTTC. The V gene is TRBV23-1, the J gene TRBJ2-7, with D possibly being TRBD1 (5 bases). TRBV23-1 is labeled an ORF, and its function is uncertain. The V and J ends lost 4 bases and 3 bases respectively, with 13 bases between them. The CDR3 covers 14 residues.

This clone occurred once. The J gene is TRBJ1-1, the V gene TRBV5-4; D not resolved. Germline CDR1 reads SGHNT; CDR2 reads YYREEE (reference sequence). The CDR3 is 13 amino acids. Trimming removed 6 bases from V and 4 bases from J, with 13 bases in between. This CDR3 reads CASKRSESTEAFF. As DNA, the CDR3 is TGTGCCAGCAAGCGCTCCGAAAGCACTGAAGCTTTCTTT.

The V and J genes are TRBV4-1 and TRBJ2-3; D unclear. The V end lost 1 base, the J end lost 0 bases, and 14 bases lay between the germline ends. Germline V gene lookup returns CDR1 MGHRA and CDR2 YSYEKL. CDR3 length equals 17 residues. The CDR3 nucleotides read TGCGCCAGCAGCCAAGGAAGTCCTCCTCTGAGCACAGATACGCAGTATTTT. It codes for CASSQGSPPLSTDTQYF.

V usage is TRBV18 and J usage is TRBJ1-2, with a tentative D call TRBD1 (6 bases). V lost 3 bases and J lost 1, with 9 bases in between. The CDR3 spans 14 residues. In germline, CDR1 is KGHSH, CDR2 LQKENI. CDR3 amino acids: CASSPNRDNYGYTF. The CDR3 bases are TGTGCCAGCTCACCGAACAGGGATAACTATGGCTACACCTTC.